These T cell receptor beta chains were read from a single sample in a study of CD8+ T cells in alopecia areata. Method: immunoSEQ multiplex PCR; TCRdb's copy keeps in-frame clones and lacks some. Here the sample spans about 120,000 clones, 53% being singletons. This material consisted of CD4+ T cells sorted from blood, taken at week 4, from a patient treated with tofacitinib. The receptor set was obtained from a human donor with alopecia areata. Each CDR3 is given with its conserved first and last residue. Fields, in order: D gene, J gene, V gene, clone size, CDR3 protein, CDR3 DNA. The D gene is left open where the match is weak. Clone size is given for some rows only: seen once, a few or many times, or a class if the clone is expanded.

TRBD1 | TRBJ2-2 | TRBV27 | . | CASSPLGTGVLFF | TGTGCCAGCAGTCCCCTCGGGACAGGGGTGTTGTTTTTT
. | TRBJ2-7 | TRBV6-5 | once | CASSYTFGREGEQYF | TGTGCCAGCAGTTACACCTTCGGACGGGAAGGGGAGCAGTACTTC
TRBD1 | TRBJ2-3 | TRBV6-1 | . | CASRDGQGGTQYF | TGTGCCAGCAGAGATGGACAGGGAGGTACGCAGTATTTT
. | TRBJ1-5 | TRBV27 | . | CASSMKGLREQPQHF | TGTGCCAGCAGTATGAAGGGGCTACGGGAACAGCCCCAGCATTTT
. | TRBJ1-2 | TRBV28 | . | CASIANQNYGYTF | TGTGCCAGCATCGCGAACCAAAACTATGGCTACACCTTC
. | TRBJ2-3 | TRBV29-1 | . | CSVARAGGRADTQYF | TGCAGCGTAGCTCGTGCAGGAGGACGGGCAGATACGCAGTATTTT
. | TRBJ1-1 | TRBV4-1 | . | CASSQDLVGEKNTEAFF | TGCGCCAGCAGCCAAGATTTGGTAGGAGAGAAGAACACTGAAGCTTTCTTT
. | TRBJ1-1 | TRBV25-1 | . | CASSESQTLWAFF | TGTGCCAGCAGTGAATCCCAGACCTTGTGGGCTTTCTTT
. | TRBJ1-2 | TRBV6-5 | . | CASRIRTNYGYTF | TGTGCCAGCAGGATCAGAACCAACTATGGCTACACCTTC
TRBD1 | TRBJ2-6 | TRBV9 | . | CASSLRTGSGANVLTF | TGTGCCAGCAGCTTGCGGACAGGGAGTGGGGCCAACGTCCTGACTTTC
. | TRBJ1-1 | TRBV29-1 | once | CSVRQPIRGEAFF | TGCAGCGTCCGCCAGCCTATAAGGGGTGAAGCTTTCTTT
TRBD1 | TRBJ2-2 | TRBV18 | few | CASSSTGTGPSTGELFF | TGTGCCAGCTCATCCACCGGGACAGGGCCCAGCACCGGGGAGCTGTTTTTT
TRBD2 | TRBJ2-3 | TRBV27 | . | CASSLQGRGVQYF | TGTGCCAGCAGTCTCCAAGGGAGGGGTGTGCAGTATTTT
TRBD2 | TRBJ2-2 | TRBV10-3 | . | CAIRGLAGFTGELFF | TGTGCCATCAGGGGACTAGCGGGATTTACCGGGGAGCTGTTTTTT
TRBD1 | TRBJ2-7 | TRBV14 | few | CASSLQTGREQYF | TGTGCCAGCAGCCTTCAGACAGGGCGCGAGCAGTACTTC
. | TRBJ2-7 | TRBV27 | . | CASSTVGGSSYEQYF | TGTGCCAGCAGTACCGTGGGGGGCAGTTCCTACGAGCAGTACTTC
. | TRBJ2-5 | TRBV7-2 | medium-sized | CASSPQGGGKTQYF | TGTGCCAGCAGCCCCCAGGGAGGGGGGAAGACCCAGTACTTC
. | TRBJ2-1 | TRBV5-1 | . | CASSFSAKTYNEQFF | TGCGCCAGCAGCTTCTCGGCGAAGACGTACAATGAGCAGTTCTTC
. | TRBJ2-6 | TRBV19 | . | CASSIDLWGTGANVLTF | TGTGCCAGTAGTATAGATCTGTGGGGGACAGGGGCCAACGTCCTGACTTTC
. | TRBJ2-7 | TRBV27 | . | CASSLSGANEQYF | TGTGCCAGCAGTTTGAGCGGAGCAAACGAGCAGTACTTC
. | TRBJ1-5 | TRBV30 | few | CAWSVGISKQPQHF | TGTGCCTGGAGTGTTGGAATCAGCAAACAGCCCCAGCATTTT
. | TRBJ2-5 | TRBV30 | few | CAWRRRDQETQYF | TGTGCCTGGAGGCGAAGAGACCAAGAGACCCAGTACTTC
. | TRBJ1-2 | TRBV5-1 | . | CASSPGVDRNLNYGYTF | TGCGCCAGCAGCCCGGGGGTGGACAGAAACTTAAACTATGGCTACACCTTC
. | TRBJ2-7 | TRBV7-8 | few | CASSLAVGGPYEQYF | TGTGCCAGCAGCTTAGCGGTCGGGGGGCCCTACGAGCAGTACTTC